Presented here are 9 T cell receptor beta chains from one specimen sequenced in a study of blood T cells in healthy people across ages. For the second PCR, which ran for about 7 to 11 cycles, a sample-barcoded 5' primer and a J-beta primer mix were used. Each CDR3 protein gets one entry after TCRdb re-called the 5' RACE reads with MiXCR. The sample contains fewer than 950,000 distinct CDR3 sequences, roughly 40% of which appear only once. Sequenced sample: blood. Receptors originate from a man younger than 30 in good health.

This clonotype has a handful of counts. An end of the junction differs from the germline gene, which may be a read error. The chain has TRBV12-3 or TRBV12-4 and TRBJ1-2; 7 bases agree with TRBD1. CDR3 length: 14 amino acids. CDR3 nucleotides: TGTGTCAGCAGTATCAGACAGGGTCTGGGAGGCTACACCTTC. Translating it yields CVSSIRQGLGGYTF.

V is TRBV12-3 or TRBV12-4 and J is TRBJ1-1, with TRBD1 as a possible D gene (5 bases). Trimming left V 6 bases short and J 1 base short, with 9 bases between. The length of the CDR3 is 13 residues. The CDR3 loop reads CASRPGRNTEAFF. The CDR3 DNA reads as TGTGCCAGCAGGCCGGGGCGGAACACTGAAGCTTTCTTT.

The rearrangement uses TRBV5-1 and TRBJ2-3; 12 positions agree with TRBD2. Germline values: CDR1 SGHRS, CDR2 YFSETQ. This CDR3 region has 17 residues. Trimming at V came to 6 bases and at J to 5 bases, leaving 13 bases not matched to a gene. CDR3 region: CASTSLASGGARDTQYF. The CDR3 DNA sequence: TGCGCCAGCACCTCCCTCGCTAGCGGGGGGGCCCGAGATACGCAGTATTTT.

The chain recombines TRBV2 with TRBJ1-5, with 7 bases aligning to TRBD1. The ends lost 3 bases at V and 5 bases at J; junction bases unmatched: 7. The CDR3 has 15 residues. Germline values: CDR1 SNHLY, CDR2 FYNNEI. The CDR3 reads CASSEGRGRYQPQHF. Here the CDR3 DNA reads TGTGCCAGCAGTGAGGGCAGGGGGAGGTATCAGCCCCAGCATTTT.

On this clonotype itself: A single base separates this from a much larger clone, so it may be a read error. The V call is TRBV6-5, the J call TRBJ2-1; D possibly corresponds to TRBD2 (5 bases). Germline-derived CDR1 and CDR2 are MNHEY and SVGAGI. V lost 6 bases and J 8 bases, leaving 14 bases between the germline ends. This CDR3 has 13 residues. CDR3 nucleotides: TGTGCCAGCAGCCGCACGCGAGGGTATGAGCAGTTCTTC. It codes for CASSRTRGYEQFF.

On this clonotype itself: The junction departs from germline at one end; a sequencing error may be responsible. The chain uses TRBV12-3 or TRBV12-4 and TRBJ2-7; no reliable D call. This CDR3 spans 13 amino acids. CDR3 sequence: CANSLVLTYEQYF. The CDR3 DNA sequence: TGTGCCAACAGTTTAGTTTTGACCTACGAGCAGTACTTC.

This clonotype has more than one count but fewer than ten. This chain joins TRBV4-1 and TRBJ2-1, with D possibly TRBD1 on 6 matching bases. This CDR3 comprises 13 residues. Trimming shortened V by 0 bases and J by 8 bases, and 8 bases separated the two germline ends. Germline V lookup: CDR1 MGHRA, CDR2 YSYEKL. CDR3 residues: CASSQDPGDEQFF. CDR3 nucleotides: TGCGCCAGCAGCCAAGATCCAGGGGATGAGCAGTTCTTC.

This clonotype came up a few times. The J gene is TRBJ1-5, the V gene TRBV12-3 or TRBV12-4, with TRBD1 matching 9 bases. J was trimmed by 6 bases and V by 3 bases; bases with no gene match: 12. The CDR3 has 17 residues. This CDR3 is CASSFGTGREAGQPQHF. In nucleotides, the CDR3 is TGTGCCAGCAGTTTCGGGACAGGGCGTGAAGCGGGTCAGCCCCAGCATTTT.

J is TRBJ1-2 and V is TRBV7-2; TRBD1 might be the D (5 bases). The germline V gene has CDR1 SGHTA and CDR2 FQGNSA. The V end lost 1 base, the J end lost 2 bases, and 11 bases lay between the germline ends. The CDR3 consists of 15 residues. CDR3 amino acids: CASSLVRGTNYGYTF. For the CDR3, the DNA is TGTGCCAGCAGCTTAGTGCGGGGGACGAACTATGGCTACACCTTC.